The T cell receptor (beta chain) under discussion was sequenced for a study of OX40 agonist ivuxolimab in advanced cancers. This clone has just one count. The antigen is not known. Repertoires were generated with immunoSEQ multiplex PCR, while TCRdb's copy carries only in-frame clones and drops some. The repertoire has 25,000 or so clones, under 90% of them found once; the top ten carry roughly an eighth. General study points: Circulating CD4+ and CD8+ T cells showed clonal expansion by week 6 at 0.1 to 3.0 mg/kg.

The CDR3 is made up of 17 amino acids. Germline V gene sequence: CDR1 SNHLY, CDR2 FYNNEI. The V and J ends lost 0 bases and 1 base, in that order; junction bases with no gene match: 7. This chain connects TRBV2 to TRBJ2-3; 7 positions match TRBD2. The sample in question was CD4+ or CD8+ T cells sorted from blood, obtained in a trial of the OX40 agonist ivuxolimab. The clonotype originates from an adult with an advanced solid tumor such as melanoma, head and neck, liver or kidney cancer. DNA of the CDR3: TGTGCCAGCAGTGAAGCGCTTGGGGGGGTCGGCACAGATACGCAGTATTTT. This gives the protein CASSEALGGVGTDTQYF.